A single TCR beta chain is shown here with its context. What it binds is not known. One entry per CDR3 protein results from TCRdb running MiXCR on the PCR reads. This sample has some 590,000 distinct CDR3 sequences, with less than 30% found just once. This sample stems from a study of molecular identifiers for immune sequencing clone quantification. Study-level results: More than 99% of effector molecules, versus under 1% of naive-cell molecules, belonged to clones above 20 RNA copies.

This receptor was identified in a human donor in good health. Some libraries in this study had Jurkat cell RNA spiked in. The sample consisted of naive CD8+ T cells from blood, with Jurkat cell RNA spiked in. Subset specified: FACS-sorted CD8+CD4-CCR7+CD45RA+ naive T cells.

CDR3 coding DNA: TGTGCCAGCAGCTTCTTCGCAGGAATGGTGGGCTCCTATAATTCACCCCTCCACTTT. It codes for CASSFFAGMVGSYNSPLHF. The chain uses TRBV7-9 and TRBJ1-6, with D unresolved. V was shortened by 3 bases and J by 0 bases, with 18 bases between the two germline ends. This CDR3 has 19 amino acids. CDR1 SEHNR and CDR2 FQNEAQ come from the germline V gene (reference sequence).